The rows below give T cell receptor beta chains drawn from one sample of a study of blood T cell repertoires in COVID-19. Clones were read by immunoSEQ multiplex PCR, and TCRdb kept only the in-frame ones, dropping some. The sample has over 200,000 clones; 75% to 90% are singletons. Sequenced sample: PBMCs or T cells enriched from blood (not recorded which). Receptor source: a woman aged 25 to 39 who had been exposed to COVID-19. CDR3s include the opening cysteine and the closing phenylalanine or tryptophan. Part of the rows lack a size; the others show once, few, many or a class for expanded clones.

J	size	V	CDR3
TRBJ2-1	once	TRBV6-1	CASSDLGTKDEQFF
TRBJ1-3	-	TRBV19	CATWTGGNTIYF
TRBJ1-1	-	TRBV3-1/TRBV3-2	CASSQGLQGMNTEAFF
TRBJ1-1	-	TRBV4-2	CASSQRQGVGAFF
TRBJ2-7	-	TRBV4-1	CASSQEGTSGRWGEQYF
TRBJ2-1	-	TRBV5-4	CASSGTSGTYNEQFF
TRBJ2-3	few	TRBV10-3	CAISKKRERIDTQYF
TRBJ2-1	-	TRBV5-1	CASSLRPSGSNEQFF
TRBJ2-3	-	TRBV18	CASSPSRGTGTDTQYF
TRBJ2-1	-	TRBV28	CASSLTGGSYNEQFF
TRBJ1-2	-	TRBV9	CASSVRQNYGYTF
TRBJ2-1	-	TRBV9	CASSALLAGVFNEQFF
TRBJ2-1	-	TRBV9	CASSPRGGGSYNEQFF
TRBJ2-3	-	TRBV11-3	CASSRVSGSGGTQYF
TRBJ1-5	-	TRBV28	CASTTSLGMGEQPQHF
TRBJ2-2	once	TRBV7-3	CASSSPGTSGRLNTGELFF
TRBJ2-5	-	TRBV7-9	CASSDQDRGALQETQYF
TRBJ2-1	-	TRBV18	CASSSRTSDYNEQFF
TRBJ2-2	-	TRBV24-1	CATSGAGLTGELFF
TRBJ1-1	once	TRBV12-3/TRBV12-4	CASSLSGGTEAFF
TRBJ2-5	-	TRBV2	CASRGSPETQYF
TRBJ1-1	-	TRBV5-1	CASSMTGQVMIEAFF
TRBJ1-2	-	TRBV6-1	CASSELGQNYGYTF
TRBJ2-5	-	TRBV15	CATSRALAGEGETQYF
TRBJ1-1	-	TRBV18	CASSPSGGLAEAFF
TRBJ2-2	-	TRBV4-2	CARLVFLAGELFF
TRBJ1-6	once	TRBV30	CAWSVRGQGHSPLHF
TRBJ2-3	-	TRBV30	CAWRAEGAQSTDTQYF
TRBJ2-5	-	TRBV5-4	CASSLGAGAVQETQYF
TRBJ2-7	-	TRBV6-5	CASRTDTTYEQYF